The rows below give T cell receptor beta chains drawn from one sample of a study of shared clonotypes between healthy human individuals. Measured with immunoSEQ multiplex PCR; TCRdb has only the in-frame clones, and not every one. The sample has around 2,000,000 clones, just under 95% seen once. The sequencing input was naive CD8+ T cells sorted from blood. All receptors come from a man aged 18 to 29 in good health. The CDR3 runs from the conserved cysteine through the conserved F or W. A D gene is named only where the DNA matches it firmly. Clone size is stated in some rows and not others, as once, few, many or a class when expanded.

J	size	V	D	CDR3	DNA
TRBJ1-5	NA	TRBV5-4	NA	CASSFEGNQPQHF	TGTGCCAGCAGCTTTGAGGGTAATCAGCCCCAGCATTTT
TRBJ2-2	once	TRBV5-4	TRBD2	CALREGVNTGELFF	TGTGCCTTACGGGAGGGGGTGAACACCGGGGAGCTGTTTTTT
TRBJ2-7	NA	TRBV27	NA	CATAPLSSYEQYF	TGTGCCACCGCCCCGCTTAGCTCCTACGAGCAGTACTTC
TRBJ2-1	NA	TRBV4-3	NA	CASSQEGLGGAEQFF	TGCGCCAGCAGCCAAGAAGGTCTCGGAGGGGCTGAGCAGTTCTTC
TRBJ1-2	NA	TRBV2	NA	CARSTVNYGYTF	TGTGCCAGGAGTACCGTTAACTATGGCTACACCTTC
TRBJ2-5	NA	TRBV29-1	NA	CSVGAGETQYF	TGCAGCGTTGGGGCGGGAGAGACCCAGTACTTC
TRBJ1-6	NA	TRBV6-1	NA	CASRADRWGPLHF	TGTGCCAGCAGGGCCGACAGGTGGGGACCCCTCCACTTT
TRBJ1-5	NA	TRBV11-3	NA	CASKKGRVVGNQPQHF	TGTGCCAGCAAGAAAGGTAGGGTGGTTGGCAATCAGCCCCAGCATTTT
TRBJ2-2	NA	TRBV25-1	TRBD1	CASSATGGLVELFF	TGTGCCAGCAGTGCGACAGGGGGCTTAGTGGAGCTGTTTTTT
TRBJ2-1	NA	TRBV9	NA	CASSPTAGSYNEQFF	TGTGCCAGCAGCCCTACAGCGGGCTCCTACAATGAGCAGTTCTTC
TRBJ2-7	NA	TRBV6-6	NA	CASSSTRVINYEQYF	TGTGCCAGCAGTTCGACCCGAGTGATCAACTACGAGCAGTACTTC
TRBJ2-7	NA	TRBV27	NA	CASSFVPTGSYEQYF	TGTGCCAGCAGTTTTGTCCCTACGGGCTCCTACGAGCAGTACTTC
TRBJ2-1	NA	TRBV19	NA	CASSTPVENEQFF	TGTGCCAGTAGTACGCCCGTTGAGAATGAGCAGTTCTTC
TRBJ2-3	NA	TRBV5-6	TRBD2	CASSPPAGGSTSTDTQYF	TGTGCCAGCAGCCCCCCAGCGGGAGGTTCTACTAGCACAGATACGCAGTATTTT
TRBJ2-1	NA	TRBV5-6	NA	CASSLGVNSYNEQFF	TGTGCCAGCAGCTTGGGGGTCAACTCCTACAATGAGCAGTTCTTC
TRBJ1-2	NA	TRBV5-6	NA	CASSLWREATNYGYTF	TGTGCCAGCAGCTTGTGGAGGGAAGCCACAAACTATGGCTACACCTTC
TRBJ2-5	NA	TRBV12-5	TRBD1	CASASRDREETQYF	TGTGCTAGTGCCTCCCGGGACAGGGAGGAGACCCAGTACTTC
TRBJ2-4	NA	TRBV5-1	NA	CASSGRRARGTKNIQYF	TGCGCCAGCAGCGGGCGCCGGGCCCGTGGCACCAAAAACATTCAGTACTTC
TRBJ1-4	NA	TRBV10-3	NA	CARENRGGVIEKLFF	TGTGCCAGAGAAAACCGTGGGGGCGTAATTGAAAAACTGTTTTTT
TRBJ2-5	NA	TRBV2	TRBD1	CASIVPPGVGGEETQYF	TGTGCCAGCATAGTTCCCCCCGGGGTAGGGGGCGAAGAGACCCAGTACTTC
TRBJ2-3	NA	TRBV5-1	NA	CASSLDMFTDTQYF	TGCGCCAGCAGCTTGGACATGTTCACAGATACGCAGTATTTT
TRBJ2-7	NA	TRBV27	NA	CASQAVGWDEQYF	TGTGCCAGCCAGGCCGTCGGATGGGACGAGCAGTACTTC
TRBJ2-7	NA	TRBV11-2	NA	CASSLVNGASYEQYF	TGTGCCAGCAGCTTAGTCAACGGGGCGTCCTACGAGCAGTACTTC
TRBJ1-1	NA	TRBV7-2	NA	CASSPEGDPALAFF	TGTGCCAGCAGCCCAGAGGGGGACCCGGCTTTAGCTTTCTTT
TRBJ1-6	NA	TRBV27	NA	CASTPTGANSPLHF	TGTGCCAGCACCCCCACGGGGGCTAATTCACCCCTCCACTTT
TRBJ2-7	NA	TRBV7-9	NA	CASSLEADEQYF	TGTGCCAGCAGCTTAGAGGCCGACGAGCAGTACTTC
TRBJ2-5	NA	TRBV5-6	NA	CASSWRTEETQYF	TGTGCCAGCAGCTGGAGAACGGAAGAGACCCAGTACTTC
TRBJ1-4	NA	TRBV27	TRBD1	CASSLTGLANEKLFF	TGTGCCAGCAGTTTGACAGGGCTGGCTAATGAAAAACTGTTTTTT
TRBJ1-1	once	TRBV19	NA	CASATAGWAEAFF	TGTGCCAGCGCGACGGCAGGGTGGGCTGAAGCTTTCTTT
TRBJ1-5	NA	TRBV2	NA	CASSDSGQPQHF	TGTGCCAGCAGTGATAGTGGGCAGCCCCAGCATTTT
TRBJ2-1	NA	TRBV6-5	NA	CASSYSIDNEQFF	TGTGCCAGCAGTTACTCGATTGACAATGAGCAGTTCTTC
TRBJ2-7	NA	TRBV6-5	NA	CASSYSAVSSYEQYF	TGTGCCAGCAGTTACTCGGCTGTAAGCTCCTACGAGCAGTACTTC
TRBJ2-1	NA	TRBV2	TRBD2	CASSHGPANGGDEQFF	TGTGCCAGCAGTCACGGGCCCGCCAACGGGGGGGATGAGCAGTTCTTC
TRBJ2-2	NA	TRBV29-1	NA	CSVEVVDVNTGELFF	TGCAGCGTTGAAGTGGTAGACGTTAACACCGGGGAGCTGTTTTTT
TRBJ2-3	NA	TRBV27	TRBD2	CASTLGGGYSTDTQYF	TGTGCCAGCACCCTAGGCGGGGGGTATAGCACAGATACGCAGTATTTT